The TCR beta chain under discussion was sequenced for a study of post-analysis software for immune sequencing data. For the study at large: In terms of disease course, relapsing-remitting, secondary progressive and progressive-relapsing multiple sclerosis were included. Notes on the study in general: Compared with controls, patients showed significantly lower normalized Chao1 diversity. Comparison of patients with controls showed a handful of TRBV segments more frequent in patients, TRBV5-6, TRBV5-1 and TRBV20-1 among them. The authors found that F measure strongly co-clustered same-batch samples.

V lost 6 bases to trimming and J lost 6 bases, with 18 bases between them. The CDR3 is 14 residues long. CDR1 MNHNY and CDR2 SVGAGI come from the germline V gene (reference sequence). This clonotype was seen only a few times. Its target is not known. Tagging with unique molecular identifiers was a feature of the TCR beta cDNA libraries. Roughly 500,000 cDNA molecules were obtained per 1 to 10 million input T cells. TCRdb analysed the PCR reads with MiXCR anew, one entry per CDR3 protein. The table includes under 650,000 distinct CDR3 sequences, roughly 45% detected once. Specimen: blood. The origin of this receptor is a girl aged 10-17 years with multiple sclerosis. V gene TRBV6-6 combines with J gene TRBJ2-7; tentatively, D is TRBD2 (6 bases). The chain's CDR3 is CASSDQTRSLEQYF. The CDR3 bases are TGTGCCAGCAGCGACCAGACTAGAAGTCTCGAGCAGTACTTC.